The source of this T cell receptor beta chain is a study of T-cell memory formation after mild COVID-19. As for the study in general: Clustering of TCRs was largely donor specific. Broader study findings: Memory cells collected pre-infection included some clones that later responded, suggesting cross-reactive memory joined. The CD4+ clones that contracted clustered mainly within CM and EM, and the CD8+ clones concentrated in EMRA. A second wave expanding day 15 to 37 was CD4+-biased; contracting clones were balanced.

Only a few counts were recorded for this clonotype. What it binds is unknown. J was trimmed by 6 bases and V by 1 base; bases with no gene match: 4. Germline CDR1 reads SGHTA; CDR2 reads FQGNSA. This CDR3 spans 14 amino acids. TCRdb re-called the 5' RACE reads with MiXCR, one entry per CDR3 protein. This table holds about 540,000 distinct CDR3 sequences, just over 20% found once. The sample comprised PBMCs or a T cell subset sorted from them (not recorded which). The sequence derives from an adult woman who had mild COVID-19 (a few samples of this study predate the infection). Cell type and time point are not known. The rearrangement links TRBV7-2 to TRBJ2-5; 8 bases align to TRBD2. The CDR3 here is CASSLDTGGKTQYF. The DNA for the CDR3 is TGTGCCAGCAGCTTAGATACGGGGGGGAAGACCCAGTACTTC.